The 10 T cell receptor beta chains given below trace back to one sample, sequenced in a study of CD8 T cells in ankylosing spondylitis. TCRdb ran MiXCR on the 5' RACE reads and lists one entry per CDR3 protein. Of 200,000 or so distinct CDR3 sequences detected, about 20% appear once; the ten largest clones hold approximately 4%. Sequencing was done on a sample of blood, either unsorted or a sorted T cell fraction (not recorded which). The receptors derive from a male donor under 30 with ankylosing spondylitis or in good health (not recorded which).

There are many counts of this clonotype. The chain recombines TRBV29-1 with TRBJ2-1; D tentatively reads TRBD1 or TRBD2 (5 bases each). There are 12 residues in the CDR3. Germline CDR1 SQVTM, CDR2 ANQGSEA. The CDR3 spells CTSKEGTHEQFF. In DNA, the CDR3 is TGCACCTCTAAGGAAGGGACCCATGAGCAGTTCTTC.

This clonotype was detected ten times or more. The V gene is TRBV27, the J gene TRBJ2-7, with TRBD1 identical over 9 bases. Trimming took 3 bases from V and 2 from J; bases not matched to a gene: 5. Germline V gene sequence: CDR1 MNHEY, CDR2 SMNVEV (reference sequence). CDR3 length: 15 amino acids. The CDR3 loop is CASSFRGQGTYEQYV. The CDR3 DNA reads TGTGCCAGCAGTTTCAGGGGACAGGGAACCTACGAGCAGTACGTC.

This clonotype was seen at least ten times. The V call is TRBV20-1, the J call TRBJ2-7; TRBD2 matches at 12 bases. This CDR3 contains 14 residues. Germline V CDR1 and CDR2: DFQATT, SNEGSKA (reference sequence). The V gene end was trimmed by 6 bases and the J gene end by 4 bases; junction bases not matched to a gene: 7. The chain's CDR3 is CSAASGRALYEQYF. Here the CDR3 DNA reads TGCAGTGCCGCTAGCGGGAGGGCCCTTTACGAGCAGTACTTC.

In this sample, this clonotype turned up many times. V gene TRBV6-6 combines with J gene TRBJ2-1; D gene ambiguous. Looked up from germline, CDR1 is MNHNY and CDR2 is SVGAGI (reference sequence). Trimming took off 4 bases at V and 4 bases at J, with 17 bases between the two ends. There are 16 residues in the CDR3. CDR3 sequence (DNA): TGTGCCAGCAGTTTCGGTCTGGCCAATTTTTACAATGAGCAGTTCTTC. It encodes CASSFGLANFYNEQFF.

Ten or more counts support this clonotype. The chain links TRBV20-1 to TRBJ2-7; TRBD2 matches at 11 bases. Per germline, CDR1 DFQATT and CDR2 SNEGSKA (reference sequence). CDR3 length equals 16 residues. Losses at the gene ends were 2 bases for V and 1 base for J; bases not matched to a gene: 7. CDR3: CSARPTSGRESYEQYF. As DNA, the CDR3 is TGCAGTGCTAGACCCACTAGCGGGAGAGAGTCCTACGAGCAGTACTTC.

This clonotype was seen many times. The J gene is TRBJ2-7, the V gene TRBV28; D not resolved. Trimming pared 5 bases from V and 4 bases from J, leaving 12 bases between. Germline CDR1 and CDR2: MDHEN and SYDVKM. This CDR3 spans 13 amino acids. CDR3 sequence: CASSLSVTYEQYF. In nucleotides, the CDR3 is TGTGCCAGCAGTCTCTCTGTCACTTACGAGCAGTACTTC.

There are many counts of this clonotype. V is TRBV29-1 and J is TRBJ2-5; D remains ambiguous. The CDR3 totals 10 residues. Per germline, CDR1 SQVTM and CDR2 ANQGSEA. Trimming took off 4 bases at V and 4 bases at J, with 4 bases between the two ends. The CDR3 loop reads CSVGLETQYF. CDR3 nucleotide sequence: TGCAGCGTTGGGTTAGAGACCCAGTACTTC.

This clonotype has a count of ten or more. This sequence joins TRBV9 and TRBJ1-6; D is perhaps TRBD1 (6 bases). Trimming shortened V by 4 bases and J by 3 bases, and 14 bases separated the two germline ends. Germline V lookup: CDR1 SGDLS, CDR2 YYNGEE. CDR3 length: 16 amino acids. The CDR3 DNA reads TGTGCCAGCAGCTTAACTACAGGGAACTATAATTCACCCCTCCACTTT. Protein sequence: CASSLTTGNYNSPLHF.

This clonotype was counted at least ten times. The chain recombines TRBV12-3 or TRBV12-4 with TRBJ2-2, with D possibly TRBD1 on 6 matching bases. The CDR3 spans 16 residues. V was trimmed by 4 bases and J by 4 bases, leaving 16 bases between them. The CDR3 coding sequence is TGTGCCAGCAGTTCAGACGCAGGGGCGAGCACCGGGGAGCTGTTTTTT. This sequence encodes CASSSDAGASTGELFF.

The genes are TRBV27 and TRBJ1-5, with D perhaps TRBD1 (6 bases). The CDR3 spans 16 residues. From germline, CDR1 is MNHEY and CDR2 SMNVEV (reference sequence). The ends were cut back, 3 bases at V and 7 bases at J, with 19 bases in the middle. The CDR3 DNA reads as TGTGCCAGCAGTTTGGGTGCCGGTCGGGGGGCACAGCCCCAGCATTTT. Amino acid sequence: CASSLGAGRGAQPQHF.